These 16 T cell receptor beta chains were sequenced from one sample in a study of cytomegalovirus exposure and HLA in healthy donors. 13 Jbeta primers and 60 Vbeta primers were used for the PCR. Sequencing used immunoSEQ multiplex PCR; TCRdb keeps in-frame clones, though not all of them. Of around 150,000 clones in the sample, approximately 71% were seen once. The sample taken for sequencing was PBMCs. The receptor set was obtained from a woman between 50 and 59 years old in good health and CMV-seronegative.

The chain uses TRBV15 and TRBJ1-1; D unresolved. The germline gives CDR1 LNHNV, CDR2 YYDKDF (reference sequence). The CDR3 sequence is 16 residues long. With 0 bases removed from V and 0 bases from J, the gap between germline ends came to 11 bases. For the CDR3, the DNA is TGTGCCACCAGCAGAGATCACCGGGGAATGAACACTGAAGCTTTCTTT. This gives the protein CATSRDHRGMNTEAFF.

This chain connects TRBV25-1 to TRBJ2-3; no reliable D call. Trimming pared 4 bases from V and 0 bases from J, leaving 5 bases between. The CDR3 consists of 13 residues. CDR1 MGHDK and CDR2 SYGVNS come from the germline V gene. The CDR3 DNA reads as TGTGCCAGCAGTGCCCAGAGCACAGATACGCAGTATTTT. It is translated as CASSAQSTDTQYF.

The chain uses TRBV5-1 and TRBJ1-1; possibly TRBD1 for D (6 bases). Germline assignment: CDR1 SGHRS and CDR2 YFSETQ. The CDR3 totals 12 residues. The V gene lost 5 bases and the J gene lost 5 bases, with 10 bases spanning the gap. The CDR3 region is CASRQGQTEAFF. In nucleotides, the CDR3 is TGCGCCAGCAGGCAAGGACAGACTGAAGCTTTCTTT.

The J gene is TRBJ1-6, the V gene TRBV4-1; 8 bases line up with TRBD1. The trim removed 1 base at V and 6 bases at J, leaving 8 bases unmatched. CDR1 is MGHRA, CDR2 YSYEKL, per germline. CDR3 size: 17 residues. CDR3 nucleotide sequence: TGCGCCAGCAGCCAAGGGGCAGGGGGCTTGCTTAATTCACCCCTCCACTTT. It encodes CASSQGAGGLLNSPLHF.

This clone was counted a few times. The chain uses TRBV4-2 and TRBJ2-2, with TRBD2 matching 7 bases. Germline V gene sequence: CDR1 LGHNA, CDR2 YNFKEQ. Germline trimming cut 0 bases from V and 2 bases from J; bases unmatched to any gene: 3. The CDR3 runs to 16 residues. The CDR3: CASSQEAGLNTGELFF. CDR3 in DNA: TGTGCCAGCAGCCAAGAAGCGGGGCTAAACACCGGGGAGCTGTTTTTT.

V usage is TRBV30 and J usage is TRBJ1-1, with 12 bases lining up with TRBD1. V lost 0 bases to trimming and J lost 10 bases; unmatched junction nucleotides: 9. Germline loops: CDR1 GTSNPN, CDR2 SVGIG (reference sequence). This CDR3 contains 15 residues. CDR3 protein: CAWSVFGTGGAGAFF. The CDR3 DNA reads as TGTGCCTGGAGTGTATTTGGGACAGGGGGCGCGGGAGCTTTCTTT.

The CDR3 sequence is CASSLGHIAGGTDTQYF. The CDR3 bases are TGTGCCAGCAGCTTAGGCCACATAGCGGGGGGAACAGATACGCAGTATTTT. The chain joins TRBV7-9 to TRBJ2-3, with 10 bases lining up with TRBD2. CDR1 is SEHNR, CDR2 FQNEAQ, per germline (reference sequence). This CDR3 spans 17 amino acids. Trimming cost V 1 base and J 3 bases; bases outside gene matches: 7. Full variable domain (remainder filled in from reference TRBV7-9 and TRBJ2-3): DTGVSQNPRHKITKRGQNVTFRCDPISEHNRLYWYRQTLGQGPEFLTYFQNEAQLEKSRLLSDRFSAERPKGSFSTLEIQRTEQGDSAMYLCASSLGHIAGGTDTQYFGPGTRLTVL.

V is TRBV5-6 and J is TRBJ1-5, with 7 bases aligning to TRBD1. This CDR3 is built from 15 residues. The germline CDR1 and CDR2 sequences are SGHDT and YYEEEE. After removal of 0 bases from V and 5 bases from J, the junction contained 5 bases not matched to a gene. CDR3 loop: CASSLGDREHQPQHF. The CDR3 DNA reads TGTGCCAGCAGCTTGGGTGACAGGGAGCATCAGCCCCAGCATTTT.

The chain is built from TRBV29-1 and TRBJ1-1; TRBD1 might be the D (5 bases). V was trimmed by 7 bases and J by 0 bases, leaving 12 bases between them. This CDR3 comprises 13 residues. The germline V gene has CDR1 SQVTM and CDR2 ANQGSEA. The CDR3 loop is CSAAKGLNTEAFF. CDR3 nucleotide sequence: TGCAGCGCCGCAAAGGGGCTGAACACTGAAGCTTTCTTT.

This clone was counted between two and nine times. The chain joins TRBV5-1 to TRBJ2-5; 11 nucleotides align to TRBD1. The CDR3 runs 17 residues. Germline V CDR1 and CDR2: SGHRS, YFSETQ. The ends lost 0 bases at V and 4 bases at J; junction bases unmatched: 8. The DNA of the CDR3 is TGCGCCAGCAGCTTGGGGAGATCCGGGACAGGGGGAGAGACCCAGTACTTC. Protein product: CASSLGRSGTGGETQYF.

The chain joins TRBV7-6 to TRBJ2-3; 8 bases are shared with TRBD1. Per germline, CDR1 SGHVS and CDR2 FNYEAQ. The CDR3 spans 14 residues. V shed 6 bases, J shed 4 bases, and the junction held 6 bases outside the gene matches. CDR3 loop: CASRPRTGSDTQYF. The CDR3 nucleotides read TGTGCCAGCAGACCCAGGACAGGGTCAGATACGCAGTATTTT.

This clone was detected a few times. The V call is TRBV5-5, the J call TRBJ2-2; D uncertain. CDR3 length: 15 amino acids. Trimming stripped 0 bases from V and 7 bases from J, with 13 bases between. Per germline, CDR1 SGHKS and CDR2 YYEKEE (reference sequence). The CDR3 DNA reads TGTGCCAGCAGCTTGGCGGGTGGATTAGACGGGGAGCTGTTTTTT. Protein: CASSLAGGLDGELFF.

This chain links TRBV7-5 with TRBJ2-3; TRBD2, the table's D call, lacks a check against the DNA. TRBV7-5 is assigned pseudogene status. The CDR3 consists of 17 residues. CDR3 in DNA: TGTGCCAGAAGCTTAATCGACGATAGCGGGGGTCAAGATACGCAGTATTTT. Its protein is CARSLIDDSGGQDTQYF.

CDR3 in amino acids: CASSLYSGHSNQPQHF. The CDR3 DNA reads TGTGCCAGCAGTTTATATTCAGGGCATAGCAATCAGCCCCAGCATTTT. This chain uses TRBV27 with TRBJ1-5, with D maybe TRBD1 (5 bases). The ends were cut back, 1 base at V and 0 bases at J, with 10 bases in the middle. CDR3 length: 16 residues. Germline V CDR1 and CDR2: MNHEY, SMNVEV (reference sequence).

The V call is TRBV7-9, the J call TRBJ2-1; 14 positions agree with TRBD2. The CDR3 is 14 amino acids. Per the germline V gene, CDR1 is SEHNR and CDR2 is FQNEAQ (reference sequence). J was trimmed by 15 bases and V by 5 bases; bases with no gene match: 9. The CDR3 DNA is TGTGCCAGCAGCCCGGGACTAGCGGGGGAGCGGTGGTTCTTC. Amino acids: CASSPGLAGERWFF.

This clone has just a few counts. The chain joins TRBV21-1 to TRBJ2-7; the table assigns TRBD2, which was not confirmed against the DNA. TRBV21-1 corresponds to a pseudogene. The CDR3 totals 12 residues. The CDR3 sequence is CASGSGVGEQYF. For the CDR3, the DNA is TGTGCCAGCGGTAGCGGGGTGGGGGAGCAGTACTTC.